Listed below are T cell receptor beta chains from one sample, sequenced in a study of blood T cell repertoires in COVID-19. This table comes from immunoSEQ multiplex PCR, and its TCRdb copy is limited to in-frame clones, with some not included. Here the sample spans roughly 180,000 clones, 94% being singletons. Sequencing was done on a sample of peripheral blood. The receptors were sampled from a man in his thirties or forties with COVID-19, enrolled during active disease. The CDR3 runs from the conserved cysteine through the conserved F or W. D genes are given only for firm matches. Not all rows give a size; the values are once, few, many and, for expanded clones, a class.

CDR3 length	V gene	clone size	D gene	J gene	CDR3 protein	CDR3 DNA
12	TRBV19	NA	NA	TRBJ1-2	CASVDILYGYTF	TGTGCCAGCGTCGACATTCTCTATGGCTACACCTTC
12	TRBV18	NA	NA	TRBJ2-1	CASSPLISEQFF	TGTGCCAGCTCACCTCTCATCAGTGAGCAGTTCTTC
14	TRBV4-2	NA	NA	TRBJ2-3	CASSLSQGTDTQYF	TGTGCCAGCAGCCTATCACAGGGCACAGATACGCAGTATTTT
14	TRBV3-1/TRBV3-2	NA	NA	TRBJ1-3	CASSRRTAGNTIYF	TGTGCCAGCAGCCGACGGACAGCTGGAAACACCATATATTTT
18	TRBV7-2	NA	TRBD2	TRBJ2-5	CASSLVSGGPAPQETQYF	TGTGCCAGCAGCTTAGTTAGCGGGGGACCTGCCCCTCAAGAGACCCAGTACTTC
12	TRBV2	NA	TRBD1	TRBJ2-2	CATTGDTGELFF	TGTGCCACTACAGGGGACACCGGGGAGCTGTTTTTT
16	TRBV11-2	NA	TRBD1	TRBJ2-7	CASSLGTGILSYEQYF	TGTGCCAGCAGCTTAGGGACAGGGATCCTTTCCTACGAGCAGTACTTC
14	TRBV2	NA	NA	TRBJ1-1	CASSRDKSNTEAFF	TGTGCCAGCAGCCGGGACAAATCGAACACTGAAGCTTTCTTT
15	TRBV7-3	NA	NA	TRBJ1-1	CASSPGGLGDTEAFF	TGTGCCAGCAGCCCCGGGGGGCTGGGCGACACTGAAGCTTTCTTT
15	TRBV19	NA	NA	TRBJ1-2	CASTPLHGEGGGYTF	TGTGCCAGTACCCCCCTCCACGGGGAAGGAGGTGGCTACACCTTC
16	TRBV6-1	NA	TRBD2	TRBJ2-7	CASSDAGTSGAYEQYF	TGTGCCAGCAGTGACGCCGGGACTAGCGGGGCCTACGAGCAGTACTTC
13	TRBV19	NA	TRBD1	TRBJ2-7	CATGTGGPYEQYF	TGTGCCACCGGAACAGGGGGACCCTACGAGCAGTACTTC
15	TRBV6-8	NA	NA	TRBJ1-5	CASTPRDPLNQPQHF	TGTGCCAGCACACCGCGGGACCCCCTCAATCAGCCCCAGCATTTT
18	TRBV3-1/TRBV3-2	NA	TRBD2	TRBJ2-5	CASSQYGMGGVIQETQYF	TGTGCCAGCAGCCAATACGGGATGGGAGGGGTCATACAAGAGACCCAGTACTTC
12	TRBV27	once	NA	TRBJ2-2	CASREGPGELFF	TGTGCCAGCAGGGAGGGGCCCGGGGAGCTGTTTTTT
15	TRBV11-2	NA	TRBD1	TRBJ2-7	CASSARDRGVHEQYF	TGTGCCAGCAGCGCCCGGGACAGGGGGGTCCACGAGCAGTACTTC
13	TRBV7-2	NA	NA	TRBJ2-7	CASSFQGSHEQYF	TGTGCCAGCAGCTTTCAGGGAAGTCACGAGCAGTACTTC
14	TRBV2	NA	NA	TRBJ1-6	CASGIQGRNSPLHF	TGTGCCAGCGGCATACAGGGAAGGAATTCACCCCTCCACTTT
17	TRBV5-6	once	TRBD1	TRBJ2-4	CASSRTGADIAKNIQYF	TGTGCCAGCAGCCGTACAGGGGCCGATATAGCCAAAAACATTCAGTACTTC
11	TRBV5-6	NA	TRBD1	TRBJ1-2	CASSLQGAGTF	TGTGCCAGCAGCTTACAGGGGGCCGGCACCTTC
11	TRBV5-4	once	NA	TRBJ2-1	CASRFQSEQFF	TGTGCCAGCAGGTTTCAATCTGAGCAGTTCTTC
15	TRBV27	NA	NA	TRBJ2-7	CASSRSPGGSYEQYF	TGTGCCAGCAGTAGATCCCCGGGTGGGTCCTACGAGCAGTACTTC
13	TRBV3-1/TRBV3-2	NA	NA	TRBJ1-1	CASSQDRSTEAFF	TGTGCCAGCAGCCAAGATCGCAGCACTGAAGCTTTCTTT
14	TRBV5-1	once	TRBD1	TRBJ2-1	CASSPRDRYNEQFF	TGCGCCAGCAGCCCCCGGGACAGGTACAATGAGCAGTTCTTC
14	TRBV6-5	NA	NA	TRBJ1-2	CASSYSRGGLGYTF	TGTGCCAGCAGTTACTCAAGGGGGGGTCTTGGCTACACCTTC
15	TRBV19	NA	TRBD1	TRBJ1-3	CASRRTGDSGNTIYF	TGTGCCAGTAGGCGGACAGGGGATTCTGGAAACACCATATATTTT
16	TRBV3-1/TRBV3-2	NA	NA	TRBJ1-4	CASSLGTPGDDEKLFF	TGTGCCAGCAGCCTGGGGACTCCCGGTGATGATGAAAAACTGTTTTTT
14	TRBV10-2	NA	NA	TRBJ1-2	CASSESGGNYGYTF	TGCGCCAGCAGTGAGTCGGGGGGAAACTATGGCTACACCTTC
14	TRBV6-6	NA	NA	TRBJ2-3	CASSYSIGTDTQYF	TGTGCCAGCAGTTACTCAATCGGCACAGATACGCAGTATTTT
17	TRBV9	NA	TRBD2	TRBJ2-3	CASSPGTSGGTTDTQYF	TGTGCCAGCAGCCCGGGGACTAGCGGGGGGACCACAGATACGCAGTATTTT
13	TRBV28	NA	TRBD1	TRBJ1-1	CASRRQGGTEAFF	TGTGCCAGCAGAAGACAGGGTGGCACTGAAGCTTTCTTT